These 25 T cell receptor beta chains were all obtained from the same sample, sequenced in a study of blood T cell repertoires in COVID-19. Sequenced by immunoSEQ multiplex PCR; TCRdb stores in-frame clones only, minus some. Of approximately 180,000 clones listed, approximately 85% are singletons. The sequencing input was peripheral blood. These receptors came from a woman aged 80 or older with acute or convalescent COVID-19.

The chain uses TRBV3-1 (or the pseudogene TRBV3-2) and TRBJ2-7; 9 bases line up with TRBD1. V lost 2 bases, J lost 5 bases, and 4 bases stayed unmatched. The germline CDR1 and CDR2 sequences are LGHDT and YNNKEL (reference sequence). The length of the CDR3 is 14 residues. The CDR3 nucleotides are TGTGCCAGCAGCCAAAGGGACAGGGACCACGAGCAGTACTTC. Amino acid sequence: CASSQRDRDHEQYF.

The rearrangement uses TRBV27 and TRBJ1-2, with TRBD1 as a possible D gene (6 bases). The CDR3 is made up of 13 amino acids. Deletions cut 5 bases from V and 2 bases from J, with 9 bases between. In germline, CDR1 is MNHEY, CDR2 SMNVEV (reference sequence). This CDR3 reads CASSPDRNYGYTF. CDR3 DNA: TGTGCCAGCAGTCCCGACAGGAACTATGGCTACACCTTC.

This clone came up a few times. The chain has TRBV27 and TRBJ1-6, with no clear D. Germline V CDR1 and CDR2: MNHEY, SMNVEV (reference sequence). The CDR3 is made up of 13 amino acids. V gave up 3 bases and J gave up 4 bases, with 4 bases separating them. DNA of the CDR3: TGTGCCAGCAGTTTTGAGTATAATTCACCCCTCCACTTT. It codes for CASSFEYNSPLHF.

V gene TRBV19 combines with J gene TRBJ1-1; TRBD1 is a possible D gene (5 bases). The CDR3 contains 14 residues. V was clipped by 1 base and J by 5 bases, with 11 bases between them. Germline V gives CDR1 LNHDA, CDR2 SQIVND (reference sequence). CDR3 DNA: TGTGCCAGTAGTATAGTCCAGGGTCCGACTGAAGCTTTCTTT. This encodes CASSIVQGPTEAFF.

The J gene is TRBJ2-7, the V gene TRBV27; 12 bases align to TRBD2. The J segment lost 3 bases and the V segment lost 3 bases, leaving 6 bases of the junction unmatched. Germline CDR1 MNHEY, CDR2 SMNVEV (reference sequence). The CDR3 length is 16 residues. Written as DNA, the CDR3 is TGTGCCAGCAGTTTTTACCCGGGACTAGCGGGCTACGAGCAGTACTTC. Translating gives CASSFYPGLAGYEQYF.

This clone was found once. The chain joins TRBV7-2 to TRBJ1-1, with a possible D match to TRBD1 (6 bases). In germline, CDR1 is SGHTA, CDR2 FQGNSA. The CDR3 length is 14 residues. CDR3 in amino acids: CATSLSRGVTEAFF. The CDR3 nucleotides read TGTGCGACAAGCTTAAGCAGGGGAGTCACTGAAGCTTTCTTT.

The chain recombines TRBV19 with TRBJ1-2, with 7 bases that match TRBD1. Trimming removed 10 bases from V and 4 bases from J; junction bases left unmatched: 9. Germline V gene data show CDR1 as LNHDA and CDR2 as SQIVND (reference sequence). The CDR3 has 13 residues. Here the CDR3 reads CATTGDPLYGYTF. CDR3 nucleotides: TGTGCCACTACAGGGGATCCCCTCTATGGCTACACCTTC. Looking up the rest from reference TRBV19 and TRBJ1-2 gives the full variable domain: DGGITQSPKYLFRKEGQNVTLSCEQNLNHDAMYWYRQDPGQGLRLIYYSQIVNDFQKGDIAEGYSVSREKKESFPLTVTSAQKNPTAFYLCATTGDPLYGYTFGSGTRLTVV.

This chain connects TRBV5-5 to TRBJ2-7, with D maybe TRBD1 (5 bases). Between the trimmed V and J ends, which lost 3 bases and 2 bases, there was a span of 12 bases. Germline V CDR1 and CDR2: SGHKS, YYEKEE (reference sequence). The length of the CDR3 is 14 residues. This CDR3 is CASSSWQGTYEQYF. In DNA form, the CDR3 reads TGTGCCAGCAGCTCCTGGCAGGGAACCTACGAGCAGTACTTC.

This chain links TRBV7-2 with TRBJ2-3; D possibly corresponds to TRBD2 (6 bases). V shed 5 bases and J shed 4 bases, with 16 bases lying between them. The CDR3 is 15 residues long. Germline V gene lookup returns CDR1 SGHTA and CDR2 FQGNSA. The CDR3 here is CASSELAVRADTQYF. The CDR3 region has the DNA TGTGCCAGCAGCGAACTAGCCGTCCGGGCAGATACGCAGTATTTT. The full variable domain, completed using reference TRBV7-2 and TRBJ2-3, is GAGVSQSPSNKVTEKGKDVELRCDPISGHTALYWYRQSLGQGLEFLIYFQGNSAPDKSGLPSDRFSAERTGGSVSTLTIQRTQQEDSAVYLCASSELAVRADTQYFGPGTRLTVL.

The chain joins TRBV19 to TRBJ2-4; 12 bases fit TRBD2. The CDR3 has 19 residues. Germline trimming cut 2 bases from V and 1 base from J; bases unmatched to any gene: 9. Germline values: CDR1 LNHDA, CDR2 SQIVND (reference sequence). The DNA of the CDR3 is TGTGCCAGTAGTATATACCCTAGCGGGAGGGCCGGGGCCAAAAACATTCAGTACTTC. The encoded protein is CASSIYPSGRAGAKNIQYF. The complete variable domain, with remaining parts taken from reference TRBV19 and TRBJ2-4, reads DGGITQSPKYLFRKEGQNVTLSCEQNLNHDAMYWYRQDPGQGLRLIYYSQIVNDFQKGDIAEGYSVSREKKESFPLTVTSAQKNPTAFYLCASSIYPSGRAGAKNIQYFGAGTRLSVL.

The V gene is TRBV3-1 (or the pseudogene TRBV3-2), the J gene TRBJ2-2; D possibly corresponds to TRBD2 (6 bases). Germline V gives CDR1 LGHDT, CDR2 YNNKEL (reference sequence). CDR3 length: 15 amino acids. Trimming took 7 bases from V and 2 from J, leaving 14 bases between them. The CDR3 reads CASNPGEPNTGELFF. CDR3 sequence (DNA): TGTGCCAGCAATCCGGGGGAGCCAAACACCGGGGAGCTGTTTTTT.

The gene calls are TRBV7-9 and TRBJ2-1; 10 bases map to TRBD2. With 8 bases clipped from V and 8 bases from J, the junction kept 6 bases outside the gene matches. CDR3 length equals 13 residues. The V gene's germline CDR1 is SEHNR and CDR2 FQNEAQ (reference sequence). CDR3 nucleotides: TGTGCCAGCGGGCTAGCGGGAGTATATGAGCAGTTCTTC. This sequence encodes CASGLAGVYEQFF.

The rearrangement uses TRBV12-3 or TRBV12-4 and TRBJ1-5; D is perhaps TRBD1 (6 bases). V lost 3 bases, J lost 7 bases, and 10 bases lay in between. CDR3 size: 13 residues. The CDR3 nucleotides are TGTGCCAGCAGTTTGAACAGGGAACAGCCCCAGCATTTT. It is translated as CASSLNREQPQHF.

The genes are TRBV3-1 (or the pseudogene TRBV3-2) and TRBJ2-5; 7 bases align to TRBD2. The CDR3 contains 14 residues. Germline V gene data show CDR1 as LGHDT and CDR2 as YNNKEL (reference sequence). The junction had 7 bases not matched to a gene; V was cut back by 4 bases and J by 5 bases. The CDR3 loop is CASSLHGEGETQYF. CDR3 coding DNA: TGTGCCAGCAGCCTACACGGGGAGGGCGAGACCCAGTACTTC.

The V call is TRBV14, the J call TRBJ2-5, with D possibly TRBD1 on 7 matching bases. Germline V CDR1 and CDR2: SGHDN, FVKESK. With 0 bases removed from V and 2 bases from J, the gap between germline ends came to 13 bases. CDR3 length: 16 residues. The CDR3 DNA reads TGTGCCAGCAGCCAAGAGCGCGGGACAGTACAAGAGACCCAGTACTTC. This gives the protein CASSQERGTVQETQYF. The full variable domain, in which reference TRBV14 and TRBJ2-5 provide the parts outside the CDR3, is EAGVTQFPSHSVIEKGQTVTLRCDPISGHDNLYWYRRVMGKEIKFLLHFVKESKQDESGMPNNRFLAERTGGTYSTLKVQPAELEDSGVYFCASSQERGTVQETQYFGPGTRLLVL.

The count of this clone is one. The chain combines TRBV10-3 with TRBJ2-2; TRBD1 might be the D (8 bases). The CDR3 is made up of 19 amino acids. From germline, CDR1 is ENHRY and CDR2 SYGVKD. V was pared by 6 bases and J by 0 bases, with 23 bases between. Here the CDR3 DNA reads TGTGCCATCAGGCGGGGGAGGGGCCAGGGGGCTTCGAACACCGGGGAGCTGTTTTTT. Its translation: CAIRRGRGQGASNTGELFF.

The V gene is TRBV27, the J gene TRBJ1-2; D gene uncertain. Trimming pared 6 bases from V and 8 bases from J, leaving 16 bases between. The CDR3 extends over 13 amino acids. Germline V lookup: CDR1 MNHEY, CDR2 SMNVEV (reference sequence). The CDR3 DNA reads TGTGCCAGCAGACTTAACGCGGGGAGAGGCTACACCTTC. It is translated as CASRLNAGRGYTF.

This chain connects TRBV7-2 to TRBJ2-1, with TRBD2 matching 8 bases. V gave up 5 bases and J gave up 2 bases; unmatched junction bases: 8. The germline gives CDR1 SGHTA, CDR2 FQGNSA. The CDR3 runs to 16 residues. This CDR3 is CASSVTGTRAYNEQFF. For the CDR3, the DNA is TGTGCCAGCAGCGTAACCGGGACTAGAGCCTACAATGAGCAGTTCTTC.

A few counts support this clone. CDR3 bases: TGTGCCTGGAATGTGGGGAGTGTTCCACCCCTCCACTTT. It is translated as CAWNVGSVPPLHF. The gene calls are TRBV30 and TRBJ1-6, with D hard to call. This CDR3 has 13 amino acids. Germline assignment: CDR1 GTSNPN and CDR2 SVGIG (reference sequence). V was shortened by 4 bases and J by 11 bases, with 15 bases between the two germline ends.

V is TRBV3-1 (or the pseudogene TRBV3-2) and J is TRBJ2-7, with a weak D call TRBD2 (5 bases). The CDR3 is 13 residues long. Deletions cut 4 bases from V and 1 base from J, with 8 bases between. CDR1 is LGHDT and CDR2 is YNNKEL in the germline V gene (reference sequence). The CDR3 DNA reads TGTGCCAGCAGCCCCCGGGGATCCTACGAGCAGTACTTC. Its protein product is CASSPRGSYEQYF.

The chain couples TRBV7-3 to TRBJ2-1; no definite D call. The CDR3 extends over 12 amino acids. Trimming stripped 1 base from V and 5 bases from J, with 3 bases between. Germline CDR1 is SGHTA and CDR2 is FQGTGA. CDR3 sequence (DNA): TGTGCCAGCAGCTTAAAGCACAATGAGCAGTTCTTC. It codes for CASSLKHNEQFF.

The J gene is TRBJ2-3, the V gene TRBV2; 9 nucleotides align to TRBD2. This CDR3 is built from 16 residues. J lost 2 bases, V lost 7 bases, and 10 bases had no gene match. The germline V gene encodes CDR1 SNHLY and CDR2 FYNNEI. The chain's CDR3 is CASTVIAGALTDTQYF. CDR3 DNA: TGTGCCAGCACTGTCATAGCGGGGGCCCTCACAGATACGCAGTATTTT.

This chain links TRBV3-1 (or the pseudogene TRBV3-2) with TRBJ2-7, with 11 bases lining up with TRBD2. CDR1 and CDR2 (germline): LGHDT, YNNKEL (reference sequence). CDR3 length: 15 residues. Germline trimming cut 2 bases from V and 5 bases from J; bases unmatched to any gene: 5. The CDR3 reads CASSQRPSGGNEQYF. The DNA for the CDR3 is TGTGCCAGCAGCCAAAGGCCTAGCGGGGGGAACGAGCAGTACTTC.

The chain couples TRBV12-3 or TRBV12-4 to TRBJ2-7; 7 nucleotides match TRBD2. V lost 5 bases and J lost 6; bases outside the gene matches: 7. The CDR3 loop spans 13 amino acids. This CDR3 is CASSTRLASEQYF. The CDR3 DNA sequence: TGTGCCAGCAGTACGCGACTAGCAAGCGAGCAGTACTTC.

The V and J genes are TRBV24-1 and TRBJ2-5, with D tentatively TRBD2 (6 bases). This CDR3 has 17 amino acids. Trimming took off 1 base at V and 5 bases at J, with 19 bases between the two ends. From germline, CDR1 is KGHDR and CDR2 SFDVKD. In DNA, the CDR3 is TGTGCCACCAGTGATTTACGGGACTCAGGGCGGGTGGAGACCCAGTACTTC. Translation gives CATSDLRDSGRVETQYF.